A selection of T cell receptor beta chains follows, all from one sample in a study of beta chain features in type 1 diabetes. Assay used: immunoSEQ multiplex PCR; TCRdb lists only in-frame clones, some missing. The sample records around 650,000 clones, around an eighth being singletons. The source material was naive CD4+ T cells from blood. The source of these receptors is a man younger than 40 with type 1 diabetes. CDR3s include the opening cysteine and the closing phenylalanine or tryptophan. D genes are given only for firm matches. The size entry is marked missing in some rows and otherwise reads once, few, many or a size class.

j_call	clone_size	v_call	d_call	cdr3_nt	cdr3_aa
TRBJ1-6	few	TRBV30	TRBD1	TGTGCCTGGAGTGTAGGGGACAGGGCTAATTCACCCCTCCACTTT	CAWSVGDRANSPLHF
TRBJ2-7	-	TRBV6-1	TRBD1	TGTGCCAGCAGTCCCCGGGACAGGGGAGAGCAGTACTTC	CASSPRDRGEQYF
TRBJ2-3	few	TRBV2	-	TGTGCCAGCAGGCGACAGGGAGGGAGCACAGATACGCAGTATTTT	CASRRQGGSTDTQYF
TRBJ1-3	few	TRBV7-2	-	TGTGCCAGCAGCTTAGTTACAGGGAAGACTGGAAACACCATATATTTT	CASSLVTGKTGNTIYF
TRBJ2-7	few	TRBV5-4	TRBD1	TGTGCCAGCAGAAATTTGGGACAGTTAACCTACGAGCAGTACTTC	CASRNLGQLTYEQYF
TRBJ1-2	-	TRBV5-1	-	TGCGCCAGCAGCTTGATGGATCCAGGGGGCTACACCTTC	CASSLMDPGGYTF
TRBJ1-2	-	TRBV19	TRBD1	TGTGCCAGTAGCCCGGACAGGAACTATGGCTACACCTTC	CASSPDRNYGYTF
TRBJ1-1	-	TRBV5-4	-	TGTGCCAGCAGCGGATACAGGGATGGGAACACTGAAGCTTTCTTT	CASSGYRDGNTEAFF
TRBJ1-1	-	TRBV6-5	-	TGTGCCAGCACCCACACCCCGAACACTGAAGCTTTCTTT	CASTHTPNTEAFF
TRBJ2-7	few	TRBV7-3	TRBD1	TGTGCCAGCAGCTTATGGGACAGGGGAGGCGGCGAGCAGTACTTC	CASSLWDRGGGEQYF
TRBJ1-2	-	TRBV13	TRBD1	TGTGCCAGCAGCTTGGACAGGCGCAACTATGGCTACACCTTC	CASSLDRRNYGYTF
TRBJ1-1	few	TRBV5-4	-	TGTGCCAGCAGCGTCCGGGACGTTAACACTGAAGCTTTCTTT	CASSVRDVNTEAFF
TRBJ2-2	-	TRBV25-1	-	TGTGCCAGCAGTAAATTTAAGGACTCCCAGGTCACCGGGGAGCTGTTTTTT	CASSKFKDSQVTGELFF
TRBJ1-2	-	TRBV14	-	TGTGCCAGCAGCCAAGGAGGAGGCAGGGCCTATGGCTACACCTTC	CASSQGGGRAYGYTF
TRBJ1-1	few	TRBV29-1	-	TGCAGCGTTGAGGTATCCCCTGAAGCTTTCTTT	CSVEVSPEAFF
TRBJ2-5	-	TRBV7-9	-	TGTGCCAGCAGCGTCAACTTGCGGGAGACCCAGTACTTC	CASSVNLRETQYF
TRBJ2-1	few	TRBV18	-	TGTGCCAGCTCACCACCGACCCCTCCTTCCTACAATGAGCAGTTCTTC	CASSPPTPPSYNEQFF
TRBJ1-2	few	TRBV2	-	TGTGCCAGCAGCCTACAGGGTACAGGCTATGGCTACACCTTC	CASSLQGTGYGYTF
TRBJ2-7	few	TRBV4-2	TRBD2	TGTGCCAGCAGCCGCACTAGCGGGGTCTTCTCCTACGAGCAGTACTTC	CASSRTSGVFSYEQYF
TRBJ2-1	-	TRBV19	-	TGTGCCAGTAGTATTGGTGGGGGCCCTTACAATGAGCAGTTCTTC	CASSIGGGPYNEQFF
TRBJ2-7	few	TRBV7-2	TRBD1	TGTGCCAGCAGCATAGATCGGGACAGTAGGGGATACGAGCAGTACTTC	CASSIDRDSRGYEQYF
TRBJ2-5	few	TRBV27	TRBD1	TGTGCCAGCAGTCCCCGGACAGGGTGGGAGACCCAGTACTTC	CASSPRTGWETQYF
TRBJ1-3	few	TRBV5-1	-	TGCGCCAGCAGCTTGGGTCTTTACTCTGGAAACACCATATATTTT	CASSLGLYSGNTIYF
TRBJ1-5	few	TRBV5-1	-	TGCGCCAGCAGCCGGGACCCGGGGGTCGGTCAGCCCCAGCATTTT	CASSRDPGVGQPQHF
TRBJ1-5	-	TRBV28	-	TGTGCCAGCAGCTTCCGAGGAGGGTTGGATCAGCCCCAGCATTTT	CASSFRGGLDQPQHF
TRBJ1-2	few	TRBV7-2	-	TGTGCCAGCAGCTTAGAGCCGGGGGGCAGGAACTATGGCTACACCTTC	CASSLEPGGRNYGYTF
TRBJ2-5	-	TRBV2	-	TGTGCCAGCGGACGTGGTCAGAGGGAGACCCAGTACTTC	CASGRGQRETQYF
TRBJ2-1	few	TRBV19	TRBD2	TGTGCCAGTACGGGGACTAGCGATCAGGGGAATGAGCAGTTCTTC	CASTGTSDQGNEQFF
TRBJ2-7	few	TRBV7-9	-	TGTGCCAGCAGCGGGACCGCGATGGGGGAGCAGTACTTC	CASSGTAMGEQYF
TRBJ2-1	few	TRBV29-1	-	TGCAGCGTTTCCGCCTACAATGAGCAGTTCTTC	CSVSAYNEQFF
TRBJ2-3	few	TRBV7-2	TRBD1	TGTGCCAGCAGCTTAAATGGGGGAGACAGGGCCACAGATACGCAGTATTTT	CASSLNGGDRATDTQYF
TRBJ2-7	-	TRBV9	TRBD2	TGTGCCAGCAGCGCAACTAGCGGGGGAAGCTACGAGCAGTACTTC	CASSATSGGSYEQYF
TRBJ2-2	few	TRBV11-2	-	TGTGCCAGCAGCCTCTACACAGGGTCGGGCACCGGGGAGCTGTTTTTT	CASSLYTGSGTGELFF
TRBJ2-7	-	TRBV28	-	TGTGCCAGCACCAGGGAAAGCTCCTACGAGCAGTACTTC	CASTRESSYEQYF
TRBJ2-5	-	TRBV30	-	TGTGCCTGGAGTAGCGGCGGGGAGACCCAGTACTTC	CAWSSGGETQYF
TRBJ2-7	-	TRBV25-1	-	TGTGCCAGCCAGGAACCGAGCTCCTACGAGCAGTACTTC	CASQEPSSYEQYF
TRBJ1-2	-	TRBV27	-	TGTGCCAGCAGTTTAGGACGGAACTATGGCTACACCTTC	CASSLGRNYGYTF
TRBJ2-2	few	TRBV9	TRBD2	TGTGCCAGCAGCACCGGGACTAGCGGGAACACCGGGGAGCTGTTTTTT	CASSTGTSGNTGELFF
TRBJ2-3	-	TRBV4-2	-	TGTGCCAGCAGCCAGAACTCCCTCCCAGATACGCAGTATTTT	CASSQNSLPDTQYF
TRBJ1-1	few	TRBV7-8	-	TGTGCCAGCAGCTTGTTGATGATGCGGGCTTTCTTT	CASSLLMMRAFF
TRBJ1-2	-	TRBV7-2	-	TGTGCCAGCAGCTTACCCCCCGGGACACCCTATGGCTACACCTTC	CASSLPPGTPYGYTF
TRBJ2-7	-	TRBV4-3	TRBD2	TGCGCCAGCAGCCACTCCCCTCGGGCGCGGGAGCGATACGAGCAGTACTTC	CASSHSPRARERYEQYF
TRBJ2-2	few	TRBV27	-	TGTGCCAGCAGTTTCCAGGGCGGGGAGCTGTTTTTT	CASSFQGGELFF
TRBJ1-2	few	TRBV29-1	-	TGCAGCGTCCAAAGGGGGGTGGAAGGCTACACCTTC	CSVQRGVEGYTF
TRBJ2-2	few	TRBV5-1	TRBD1	TGCGCCAGCAGCCTTTCTTCCGGGACAGGGTCCGGGGAGCTGTTTTTT	CASSLSSGTGSGELFF
TRBJ2-1	-	TRBV7-2	-	TGTGCCAGCAGCCTGCCAGGGCAGGGTGGTGGCAATGAGCAGTTCTTC	CASSLPGQGGGNEQFF
TRBJ1-4	few	TRBV7-9	TRBD1	TGTGCCAGCACCCGGACAGGATCTGAAAAACTGTTTTTT	CASTRTGSEKLFF
TRBJ2-5	-	TRBV7-2	-	TGTGCCAGCAGCTCCCTGGAGGGAGGGGGCCAAGAGACCCAGTACTTC	CASSSLEGGGQETQYF
TRBJ1-6	-	TRBV7-9	TRBD1	TGTGCCAGCAGCGGAACGGGACAGGGTCATTCACCCCTCCACTTT	CASSGTGQGHSPLHF